A single sample gave rise to the 9 T cell receptor beta chains below, sequenced in a study of T cell changes during pregnancy in multiple sclerosis. Profiled with immunoSEQ multiplex PCR; TCRdb holds only in-frame clones, not every one. The sample has 40,000 or so clones; more than 85% are singletons. The specimen was CD8+ T cells from peripheral blood mononuclear cells, collected after pregnancy. The receptors stem from a female donor with multiple sclerosis, enrolled in a pregnancy study.

The chain couples TRBV5-1 to TRBJ2-7; the D gene is possibly TRBD1 (6 bases). This CDR3 is built from 14 residues. Germline-derived CDR1 and CDR2 are SGHRS and YFSETQ. V shed 4 bases and J shed 9 bases, with 20 bases lying between them. CDR3 residues: CASSPGDRSLRQYF. The DNA of the CDR3 is TGCGCCAGCAGCCCAGGGGACCGCTCGCTTAGGCAGTACTTC.

CDR3 loop: CASSPPGGRGEAFF. The CDR3 nucleotides read TGTGCCAGCAGTCCCCCGGGGGGCAGAGGTGAAGCTTTCTTT. V usage is TRBV27 and J usage is TRBJ1-1; possible D gene TRBD1, 6 bases. Trimming took 5 bases from V and 7 from J, leaving 17 bases between them. CDR1 and CDR2 (germline): MNHEY, SMNVEV (reference sequence). CDR3 length: 14 amino acids.

The V call is TRBV7-9, the J call TRBJ2-1, with 9 bases matching TRBD1. J was trimmed by 8 bases and V by 2 bases; bases with no gene match: 10. Germline CDR1 reads SEHNR; CDR2 reads FQNEAQ (reference sequence). The CDR3 sequence is 16 residues long. Here the CDR3 DNA reads TGTGCCAGCAGCTTACTCGACAGGGGGGTCAAGGATGAGCAGTTCTTC. This translates into CASSLLDRGVKDEQFF.

V and J are TRBV6-5 and TRBJ2-5; D not certain. Germline V gene sequence: CDR1 MNHEY, CDR2 SVGAGI. The CDR3 loop spans 14 amino acids. V lost 0 bases, J lost 4 bases, and 9 bases lay in between. This CDR3 is CASSYSVRGETQYF. CDR3 bases: TGTGCCAGCAGTTACTCGGTTAGAGGAGAGACCCAGTACTTC.

J is TRBJ2-7 and V is TRBV4-1; tentatively, D is TRBD2 (5 bases). From germline, CDR1 is MGHRA and CDR2 YSYEKL. V was cut by 1 base and J by 0 bases, with 7 bases left in between. The CDR3 extends over 14 amino acids. CDR3 nucleotides: TGCGCCAGCAGCCAAGGGACTTTCTCCTACGAGCAGTACTTC. The encoded protein is CASSQGTFSYEQYF.

The chain combines TRBV2 with TRBJ2-7, with 7 bases fitting TRBD2. V lost 3 bases and J lost 4; bases outside the gene matches: 6. The CDR3 contains 14 residues. From germline, CDR1 is SNHLY and CDR2 FYNNEI. CDR3 residues: CASSDLAGVYEQYF. CDR3 coding DNA: TGTGCCAGCAGTGATCTGGCGGGAGTTTACGAGCAGTACTTC.

The gene calls are TRBV11-2 and TRBJ1-2; D not resolved. The CDR3 loop spans 14 amino acids. Trimming stripped 0 bases from V and 2 bases from J, with 7 bases between. Germline assignment: CDR1 SGHAT and CDR2 FQNNGV. This CDR3 is CASSLEAGNYGYTF. CDR3 bases: TGTGCCAGCAGCTTAGAGGCGGGGAACTATGGCTACACCTTC. Variable domain in full (rest from reference TRBV11-2 and TRBJ1-2): EAGVAQSPRYKIIEKRQSVAFWCNPISGHATLYWYQQILGQGPKLLIQFQNNGVVDDSQLPKDRFSAERLKGVDSTLKIQPAKLEDSAVYLCASSLEAGNYGYTFGSGTRLTVV.

The CDR3 here is CASSSSGTSGTYEQYF. CDR3 DNA sequence: TGTGCCAGCAGCAGCTCCGGGACTAGCGGGACCTACGAGCAGTACTTC. V gene TRBV9 combines with J gene TRBJ2-7; 13 positions match TRBD2. V gave up 4 bases and J gave up 2 bases; unmatched junction bases: 6. The CDR3 consists of 16 residues. Germline V lookup: CDR1 SGDLS, CDR2 YYNGEE.

V usage is TRBV7-9 and J usage is TRBJ2-2; 8 nucleotides align to TRBD1. The CDR3 length is 15 residues. V gave up 5 bases and J gave up 3 bases; unmatched junction bases: 5. The germline V gene encodes CDR1 SEHNR and CDR2 FQNEAQ (reference sequence). CDR3 sequence: CASSPRQGYTGELFF. The DNA for the CDR3 is TGTGCCAGCAGCCCTAGACAGGGGTACACCGGGGAGCTGTTTTTT.